This passage covers 21 T cell receptor beta chains from one sample sequenced in a study of cytomegalovirus exposure and HLA in healthy donors. Amplification used 60 Vbeta primers and 13 Jbeta primers. TCRdb keeps only in-frame clones here, not all; method: immunoSEQ multiplex PCR. The sample holds 90,000 to 95,000 clones, about 84% seen once. Sequenced sample: PBMCs. These receptor sequences come from a girl aged 2-10 years in good health and CMV-seropositive.

The chain is built from TRBV10-3 and TRBJ2-5, with 8 bases lining up with TRBD1. V lost 10 bases, J lost 2 bases, and 3 bases stayed unmatched. In germline, CDR1 is ENHRY, CDR2 SYGVKD. This CDR3 has 12 residues. The CDR3 protein is CASRQGQETQYF. CDR3 sequence (DNA): TGTGCCAGCAGACAGGGGCAAGAGACCCAGTACTTC.

The V and J genes are TRBV7-8 and TRBJ1-4; D is possibly TRBD1 (6 bases). Germline CDR1 SGHVS, CDR2 FQNEAQ. The CDR3 totals 18 residues. Trimming left V 5 bases short and J 0 bases short, with 19 bases between. The CDR3 sequence is CASSPEKQGLATNEKLFF. DNA for the CDR3: TGTGCCAGCAGCCCAGAGAAACAGGGATTAGCAACTAATGAAAAACTGTTTTTT.

The genes are TRBV5-1 and TRBJ2-3; possibly TRBD2 for D (5 bases). The CDR3 length is 15 residues. From germline, CDR1 is SGHRS and CDR2 YFSETQ. V gave up 4 bases and J gave up 0 bases, with 12 bases separating them. In DNA, the CDR3 is TGCGCCAGCAGCGCGCGGGCACTAAGCACAGATACGCAGTATTTT. This codes for CASSARALSTDTQYF.

The V and J genes are TRBV7-2 and TRBJ1-2; 7 nucleotides line up with TRBD1. CDR3 length: 17 residues. The germline V gene encodes CDR1 SGHTA and CDR2 FQGNSA. With V trimmed by 2 bases and J by 5 bases, 14 bases remained unmatched. The CDR3 reads CASSLNVRTGLRYGYTF. DNA of the CDR3: TGTGCCAGCAGCTTAAATGTTCGGACAGGCTTACGATATGGCTACACCTTC.

The rearrangement joins TRBV29-1 to TRBJ2-5, with a weak D call TRBD2 (6 bases). With the DNA end fitting TRBJ2-7 better, the J assignment may be wrong. This CDR3 contains 13 residues. Germline V gene lookup returns CDR1 SQVTM and CDR2 ANQGSEA. The CDR3 loop is CSVEGREPYEQYF. The CDR3 DNA sequence: TGCAGCGTTGAGGGTCGGGAGCCCTACGAGCAGTACTTC.

This clone was seen only once. The genes are TRBV5-4 and TRBJ1-1, with D unresolved. V dropped 4 bases and J dropped 5 bases, with 15 bases sitting between them. In germline, CDR1 is SGHNT, CDR2 YYREEE (reference sequence). This CDR3 is 14 amino acids long. The CDR3 bases are TGTGCCAGCAGCCTGAGTCCCGATTGGACTGAAGCTTTCTTT. Translated: CASSLSPDWTEAFF.

The gene calls are TRBV29-1 and TRBJ2-7; D is perhaps TRBD2 (6 bases). The germline gives CDR1 SQVTM, CDR2 ANQGSEA. The CDR3 is 13 amino acids. The V gene lost 6 bases and the J gene lost 7 bases, with 19 bases spanning the gap. CDR3 sequence reads: CSVVPGGTQEQYF. CDR3 nucleotide sequence: TGCAGCGTCGTCCCTGGCGGGACCCAGGAGCAGTACTTC.

The chain links TRBV5-1 to TRBJ2-6; 9 bases line up with TRBD1. The trim removed 4 bases at V and 4 bases at J, leaving 6 bases unmatched. The CDR3 length is 16 residues. Germline V gene data show CDR1 as SGHRS and CDR2 as YFSETQ. The CDR3 sequence: CASSDYRGLGANVLTF. In DNA, the CDR3 is TGCGCCAGCAGCGATTACAGGGGGCTGGGGGCCAACGTCCTGACTTTC. The entire variable domain, with the rest obtained from reference TRBV5-1 and TRBJ2-6, is as follows: KAGVTQTPRYLIKTRGQQVTLSCSPISGHRSVSWYQQTPGQGLQFLFEYFSETQRNKGNFPGRFSGRQFSNSRSEMNVSTLELGDSALYLCASSDYRGLGANVLTFGAGSRLTVL.

The chain employs TRBV4-3 and TRBJ1-2, with D uncertain. Germline V lookup: CDR1 LGHNA, CDR2 YSLEER. Trimming left V 5 bases short and J 4 bases short, with 11 bases between. This CDR3 spans 13 amino acids. CDR3 nucleotides: TGCGCCAGCAGCACGCGGCCTTCCTATGGCTACACCTTC. Its translation: CASSTRPSYGYTF.

The CDR3 spells CATSRGPERAYTGELFF. For the CDR3, the DNA is TGTGCCACCAGCAGAGGACCGGAGCGGGCCTACACCGGGGAGCTGTTTTTT. The V call is TRBV15, the J call TRBJ2-2, with TRBD2 as a possible D gene (6 bases). The V gene's germline CDR1 is LNHNV and CDR2 YYDKDF (reference sequence). This CDR3 is 17 amino acids long. V lost 1 base and J 3 bases, leaving 15 bases between the germline ends.

V usage is TRBV20-1 and J usage is TRBJ1-2; D is uncertain. The CDR3 has 10 residues. The V end was cut by 6 bases, the J end by 3 bases, with 5 bases between. Looked up from germline, CDR1 is DFQATT and CDR2 is SNEGSKA (reference sequence). The CDR3 DNA sequence: TGCAGTGCCCAGGACTATGGCTACACCTTC. It is translated as CSAQDYGYTF.

The chain carries TRBV7-6 and TRBJ2-5; a weak D match, TRBD2 (6 bases). V lost 0 bases and J 3 bases, leaving 11 bases between the germline ends. CDR3 size: 15 residues. Germline V CDR1 and CDR2: SGHVS, FNYEAQ. In nucleotides, the CDR3 is TGTGCCAGCAGCTTAGCTAGCGGTCTTAAAGAGACCCAGTACTTC. Protein product: CASSLASGLKETQYF.

The rearrangement uses TRBV28 and TRBJ1-5; the match to TRBD1 covers 7 bases. Germline CDR1 and CDR2: MDHEN and SYDVKM. The J segment lost 7 bases and the V segment lost 2 bases, leaving 8 bases of the junction unmatched. This CDR3 comprises 15 residues. CDR3 in DNA: TGTGCCAGCAGTTTACAACAGGGGCTAGGGCAGCCCCAGCATTTT. Residues: CASSLQQGLGQPQHF. The full variable domain, its missing parts supplied by reference TRBV28 and TRBJ1-5, is DVKVTQSSRYLVKRTGEKVFLECVQDMDHENMFWYRQDPGLGLRLIYFSYDVKMKEKGDIPEGYSVSREKKERFSLILESASTNQTSMYLCASSLQQGLGQPQHFGDGTRLSIL.

The chain recombines TRBV25-1 with TRBJ1-4, with D unclear. This CDR3 is 14 amino acids long. V lost 1 base to trimming and J lost 5 bases, with 8 bases between them. Germline CDR1 MGHDK, CDR2 SYGVNS. CDR3 sequence reads: CASSESSGNEKLFF. In DNA, the CDR3 is TGTGCCAGCAGTGAATCCAGCGGAAATGAAAAACTGTTTTTT.

This clone appeared a few times. The rearrangement links TRBV28 to TRBJ2-6, with 7 bases matching TRBD1. The CDR3 loop spans 16 amino acids. The V and J ends lost 9 bases and 0 bases, in that order; junction bases with no gene match: 8. The V gene's germline CDR1 is MDHEN and CDR2 SYDVKM. CDR3 coding DNA: TGTGCCAGTTCGGGGACAGATATCTCTGGGGCCAACGTCCTGACTTTC. Protein: CASSGTDISGANVLTF.

In this sample, this clone turned up a few times. V gene TRBV6-1 combines with J gene TRBJ1-5; D is uncertain. Germline CDR1 and CDR2: MNHNS and SASEGT. V lost 5 bases to trimming and J lost 5 bases, with 10 bases between them. There are 13 residues in the CDR3. This chain's CDR3 is CASSLQTYQPQHF. In DNA, the CDR3 is TGTGCCAGCAGTCTACAGACCTATCAGCCCCAGCATTTT.

This chain uses TRBV4-3 with TRBJ1-1; D gene uncertain. This CDR3 comprises 13 residues. V lost 4 bases to trimming and J lost 4 bases, with 10 bases between them. Germline V lookup: CDR1 LGHNA, CDR2 YSLEER. In nucleotides, the CDR3 is TGCGCCAGCAGCCTAGCGGGGATCACTGAAGCTTTCTTT. Translated: CASSLAGITEAFF.

The CDR3 reads CASRRTGGHEQYF. For the CDR3, the DNA is TGCGCCAGCAGAAGGACAGGGGGCCACGAGCAGTACTTC. The V and J genes are TRBV4-1 and TRBJ2-7, with 11 bases that match TRBD1. Germline CDR1 MGHRA, CDR2 YSYEKL. After removal of 6 bases from V and 5 bases from J, the junction contained 3 bases not matched to a gene. CDR3 size: 13 residues.

The V and J genes are TRBV10-3 and TRBJ2-2; 8 bases fit TRBD1. Trimming at V came to 4 bases and at J to 6 bases, leaving 13 bases not matched to a gene. The CDR3 has 17 amino acids. The germline CDR1 and CDR2 sequences are ENHRY and SYGVKD. In DNA form, the CDR3 reads TGTGCCATCAGTGGAAAACAGGGGGTTAAGTCGGCCGGGGAGCTGTTTTTT. This codes for CAISGKQGVKSAGELFF.

The genes are TRBV9 and TRBJ1-1, with unresolved D. The V gene's germline CDR1 is SGDLS and CDR2 YYNGEE. V dropped 2 bases and J dropped 2 bases, with 7 bases sitting between them. The CDR3 runs 13 residues. CDR3 DNA: TGTGCCAGCAGCGTTTTGACTAACACTGAAGCTTTCTTT. This encodes CASSVLTNTEAFF.

The V and J genes are TRBV10-3 and TRBJ2-1, with 8 bases identical to TRBD2. After removal of 4 bases from V and 3 bases from J, the junction contained 8 bases not matched to a gene. The CDR3 runs 16 residues. Looked up from germline, CDR1 is ENHRY and CDR2 is SYGVKD. CDR3 sequence (DNA): TGTGCCATCAGTGCCGCCTCCAGCGGGAGCTACAATGAGCAGTTCTTC. It codes for CAISAASSGSYNEQFF.